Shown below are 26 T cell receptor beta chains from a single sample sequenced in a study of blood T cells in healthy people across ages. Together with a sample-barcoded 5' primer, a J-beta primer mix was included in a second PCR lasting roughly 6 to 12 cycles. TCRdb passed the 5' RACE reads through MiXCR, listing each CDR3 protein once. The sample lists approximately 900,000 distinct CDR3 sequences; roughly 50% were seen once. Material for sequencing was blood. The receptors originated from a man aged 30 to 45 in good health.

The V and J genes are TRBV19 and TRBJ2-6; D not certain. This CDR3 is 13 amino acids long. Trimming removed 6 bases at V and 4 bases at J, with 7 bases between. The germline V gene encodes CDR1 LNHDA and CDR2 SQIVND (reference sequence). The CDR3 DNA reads TGTGCCAGTAGACCCGTGGGGGCCAACGTCCTGACTTTC. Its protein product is CASRPVGANVLTF.

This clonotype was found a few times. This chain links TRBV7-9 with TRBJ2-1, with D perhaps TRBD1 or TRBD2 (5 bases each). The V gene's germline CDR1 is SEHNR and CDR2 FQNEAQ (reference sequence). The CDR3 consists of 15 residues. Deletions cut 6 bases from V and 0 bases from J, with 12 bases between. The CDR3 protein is CASRTRGDSYNEQFF. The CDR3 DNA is TGTGCCAGCAGGACACGAGGGGACTCCTACAATGAGCAGTTCTTC.

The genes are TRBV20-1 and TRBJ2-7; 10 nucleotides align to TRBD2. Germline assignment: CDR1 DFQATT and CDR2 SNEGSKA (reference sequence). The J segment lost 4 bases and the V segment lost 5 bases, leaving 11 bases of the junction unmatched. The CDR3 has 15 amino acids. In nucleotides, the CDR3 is TGCAGTGCTGGACAAAAAGCGGGAGGGCCGTACGAGCAGTACTTC. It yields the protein CSAGQKAGGPYEQYF.

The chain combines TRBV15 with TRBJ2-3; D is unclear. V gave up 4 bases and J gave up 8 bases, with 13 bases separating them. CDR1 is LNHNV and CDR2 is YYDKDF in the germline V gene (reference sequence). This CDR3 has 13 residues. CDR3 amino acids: CATSISLVGTQYF. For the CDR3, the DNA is TGTGCCACCAGCATTAGTTTAGTGGGTACGCAGTATTTT.

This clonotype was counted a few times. CDR3 bases: TGCAGTGCTAGGAGCGGACTGGGGTACGAGCAGTACTTC. Its protein product is CSARSGLGYEQYF. The V gene is TRBV20-1, the J gene TRBJ2-5, with D perhaps TRBD2 (5 bases). The last part of the DNA fits TRBJ2-7 better; the J call may be wrong. This CDR3 region has 13 residues. Germline-derived CDR1 and CDR2 are DFQATT and SNEGSKA (reference sequence).

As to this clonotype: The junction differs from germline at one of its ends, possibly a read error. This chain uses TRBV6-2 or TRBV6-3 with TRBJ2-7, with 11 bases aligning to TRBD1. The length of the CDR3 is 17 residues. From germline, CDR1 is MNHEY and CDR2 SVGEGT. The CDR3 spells CASIYSTLDRGRNEQYF. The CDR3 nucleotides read TGTGCCAGCATTTACAGTACGTTGGACAGGGGGCGCAATGAGCAGTACTTC.

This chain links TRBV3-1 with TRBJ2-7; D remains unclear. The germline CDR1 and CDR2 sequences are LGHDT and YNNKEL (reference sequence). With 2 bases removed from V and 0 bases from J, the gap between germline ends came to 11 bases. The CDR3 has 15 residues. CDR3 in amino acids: CASSQQGGASYEQYF. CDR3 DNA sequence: TGTGCCAGCAGCCAACAAGGCGGAGCCTCCTACGAGCAGTACTTC.

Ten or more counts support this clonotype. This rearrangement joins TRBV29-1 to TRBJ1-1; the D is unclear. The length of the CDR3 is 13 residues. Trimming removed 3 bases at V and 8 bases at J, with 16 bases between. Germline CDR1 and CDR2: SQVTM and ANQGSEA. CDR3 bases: TGCAGCGTTGACGGATCCAGTAGAAAAGAAGCTTTCTTT. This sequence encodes CSVDGSSRKEAFF.

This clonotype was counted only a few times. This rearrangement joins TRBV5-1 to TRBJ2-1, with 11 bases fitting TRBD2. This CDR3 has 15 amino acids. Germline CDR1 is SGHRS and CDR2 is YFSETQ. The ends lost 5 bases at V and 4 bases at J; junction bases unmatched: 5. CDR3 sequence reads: CASRPGTSGYNEQFF. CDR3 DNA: TGCGCCAGCAGGCCCGGGACTAGCGGATACAATGAGCAGTTCTTC.

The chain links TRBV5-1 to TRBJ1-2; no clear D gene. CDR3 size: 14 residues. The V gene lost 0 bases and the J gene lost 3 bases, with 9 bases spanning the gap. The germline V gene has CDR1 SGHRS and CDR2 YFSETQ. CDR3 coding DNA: TGCGCCAGCAGCTTGGACATTAGCGACTATGGCTACACCTTC. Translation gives CASSLDISDYGYTF.

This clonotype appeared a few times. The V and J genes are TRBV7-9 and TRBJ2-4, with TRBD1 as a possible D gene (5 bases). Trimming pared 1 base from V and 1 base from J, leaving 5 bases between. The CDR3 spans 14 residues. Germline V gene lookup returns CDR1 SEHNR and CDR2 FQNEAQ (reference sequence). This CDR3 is CASSLEGAKNIQYF. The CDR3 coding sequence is TGTGCCAGCAGCTTAGAGGGGGCCAAAAACATTCAGTACTTC.

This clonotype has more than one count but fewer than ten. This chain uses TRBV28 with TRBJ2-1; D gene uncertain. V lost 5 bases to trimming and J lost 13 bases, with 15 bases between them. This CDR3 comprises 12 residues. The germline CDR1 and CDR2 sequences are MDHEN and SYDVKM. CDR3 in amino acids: CASSPRPTAQFF. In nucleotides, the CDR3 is TGTGCCAGCAGTCCCCGGCCCACCGCTCAGTTCTTC. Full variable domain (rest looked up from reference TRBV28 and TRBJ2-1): DVKVTQSSRYLVKRTGEKVFLECVQDMDHENMFWYRQDPGLGLRLIYFSYDVKMKEKGDIPEGYSVSREKKERFSLILESASTNQTSMYLCASSPRPTAQFFGPGTRLTVL.

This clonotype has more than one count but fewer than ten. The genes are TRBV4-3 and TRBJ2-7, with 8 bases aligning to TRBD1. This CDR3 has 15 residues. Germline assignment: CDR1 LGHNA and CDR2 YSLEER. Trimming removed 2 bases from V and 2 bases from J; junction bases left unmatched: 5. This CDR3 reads CASSQYRGEAYEQYF. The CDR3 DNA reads TGCGCCAGCAGCCAATACAGGGGGGAGGCCTACGAGCAGTACTTC.

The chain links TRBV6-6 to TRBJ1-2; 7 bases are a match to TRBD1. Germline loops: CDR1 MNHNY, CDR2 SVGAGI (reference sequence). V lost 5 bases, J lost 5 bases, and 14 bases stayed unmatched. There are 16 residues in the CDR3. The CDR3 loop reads CASSASTGDRFYGYTF. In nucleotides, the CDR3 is TGTGCCAGCAGTGCCTCAACAGGGGATCGTTTTTATGGCTACACCTTC.

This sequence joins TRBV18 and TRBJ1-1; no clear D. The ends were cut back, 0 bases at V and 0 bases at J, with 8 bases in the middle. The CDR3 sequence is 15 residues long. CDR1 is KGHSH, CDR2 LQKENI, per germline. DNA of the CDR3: TGTGCCAGCTCACCACCCGACAACCTGAACACTGAAGCTTTCTTT. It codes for CASSPPDNLNTEAFF. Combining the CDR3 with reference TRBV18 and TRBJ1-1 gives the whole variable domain NAGVMQNPRHLVRRRGQEARLRCSPMKGHSHVYWYRQLPEEGLKFMVYLQKENIIDESGMPKERFSAEFPKEGPSILRIQQVVRGDSAAYFCASSPPDNLNTEAFFGQGTRLTVV.

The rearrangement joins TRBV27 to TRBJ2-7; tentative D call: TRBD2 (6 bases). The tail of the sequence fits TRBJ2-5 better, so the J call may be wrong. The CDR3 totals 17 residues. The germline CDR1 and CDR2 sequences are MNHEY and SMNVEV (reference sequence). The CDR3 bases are TGTGCCAGCAGTTCCCCCCGGGGAGGTCAAGAGAGGGCGACCCAGTACTTC. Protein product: CASSSPRGGQERATQYF.

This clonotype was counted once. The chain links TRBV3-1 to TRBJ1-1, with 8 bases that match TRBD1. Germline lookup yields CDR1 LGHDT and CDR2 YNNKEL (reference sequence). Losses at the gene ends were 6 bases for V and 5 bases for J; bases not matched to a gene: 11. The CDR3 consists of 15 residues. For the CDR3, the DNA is TGTGCCAGCAGGGTGGGCGGACAGGGTCGTACTGAAGCTTTCTTT. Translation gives CASRVGGQGRTEAFF.

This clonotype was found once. The CDR3, as DNA: TGTGCCAGCAGTTATGGTGCATGGGCAGGGGGAAACACTGAAGCTTTCTTT. This codes for CASSYGAWAGGNTEAFF. The V call is TRBV6-5, the J call TRBJ1-1; 7 bases are a match to TRBD1. Germline assignment: CDR1 MNHEY and CDR2 SVGAGI. With V trimmed by 3 bases and J by 2 bases, 12 bases remained unmatched. The CDR3 runs to 17 residues.

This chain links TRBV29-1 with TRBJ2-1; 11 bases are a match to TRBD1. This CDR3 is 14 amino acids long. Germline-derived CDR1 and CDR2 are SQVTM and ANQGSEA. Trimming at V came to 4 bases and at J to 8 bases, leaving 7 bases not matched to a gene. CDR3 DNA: TGCAGCGTTGCGAGGACAGGGGGCACGCATGAGCAGTTCTTC. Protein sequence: CSVARTGGTHEQFF.

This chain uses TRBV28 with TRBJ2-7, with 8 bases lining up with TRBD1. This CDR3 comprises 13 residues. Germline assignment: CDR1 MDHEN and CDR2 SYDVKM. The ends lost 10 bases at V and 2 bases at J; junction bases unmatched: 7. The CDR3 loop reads CATDRAVTYEQYF. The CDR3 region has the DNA TGTGCCACGGACAGGGCGGTTACCTACGAGCAGTACTTC.

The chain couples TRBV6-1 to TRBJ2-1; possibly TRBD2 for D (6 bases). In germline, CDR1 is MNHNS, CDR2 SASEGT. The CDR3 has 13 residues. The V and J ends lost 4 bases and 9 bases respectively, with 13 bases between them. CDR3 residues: CASSAGTSSEQFF. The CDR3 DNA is TGTGCCAGCAGTGCTGGGACTTCCAGTGAGCAGTTCTTC.

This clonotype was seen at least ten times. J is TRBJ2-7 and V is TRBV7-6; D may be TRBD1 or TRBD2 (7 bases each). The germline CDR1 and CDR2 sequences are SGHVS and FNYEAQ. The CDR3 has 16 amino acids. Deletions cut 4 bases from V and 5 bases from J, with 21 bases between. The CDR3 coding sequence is TGTGCCAGCAGCTACCTCGGGGAGGGGGCGAGAGACGAGCAGTACTTC. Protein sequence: CASSYLGEGARDEQYF.

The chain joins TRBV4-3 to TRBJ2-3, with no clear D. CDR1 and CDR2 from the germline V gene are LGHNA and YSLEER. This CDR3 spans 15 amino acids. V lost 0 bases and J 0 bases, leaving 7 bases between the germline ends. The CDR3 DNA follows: TGCGCCAGCAGCCAAGAAAAGTCTAGCACAGATACGCAGTATTTT. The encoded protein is CASSQEKSSTDTQYF.

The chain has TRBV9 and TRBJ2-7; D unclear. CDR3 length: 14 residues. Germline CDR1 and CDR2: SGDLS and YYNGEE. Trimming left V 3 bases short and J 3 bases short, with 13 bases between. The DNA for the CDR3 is TGTGCCAGCAGCGCAGGAGACTGGGACTACGAGCAGTACTTC. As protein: CASSAGDWDYEQYF.

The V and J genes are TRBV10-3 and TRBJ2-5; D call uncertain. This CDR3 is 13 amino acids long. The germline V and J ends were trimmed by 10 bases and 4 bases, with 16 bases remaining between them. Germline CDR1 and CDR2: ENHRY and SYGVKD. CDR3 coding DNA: TGTGCCACCACTCAGCAGGTTCGAGAGACCCAGTACTTC. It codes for CATTQQVRETQYF.

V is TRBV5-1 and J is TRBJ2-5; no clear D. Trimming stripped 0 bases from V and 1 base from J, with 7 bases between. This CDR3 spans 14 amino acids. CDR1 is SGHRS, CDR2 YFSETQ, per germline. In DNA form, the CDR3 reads TGCGCCAGCAGCTTGGCCACCACCCAAGAGACCCAGTACTTC. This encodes CASSLATTQETQYF.